This is a list of T cell receptor beta chains from one sample in a study of T cell responses to AZD1222 COVID-19 vaccine. This table comes from immunoSEQ multiplex PCR, and its TCRdb copy is limited to in-frame clones, with some not included. The sample lists 75,000 to 100,000 clones; around 91% were seen once. The starting material was peripheral blood, obtained on day 0 of AZD1222 vaccination. Source of these receptors: an adult in good health. CDR3s include the opening cysteine and the closing phenylalanine or tryptophan. Each record gives: D gene, J gene, V gene, clone size, CDR3 DNA, CDR3 protein. D genes are given only for firm matches. Clone size is shown for a subset of rows, as once, few, many or a class of expanded clone.

D: TRBD1
J: TRBJ1-5
V: TRBV19
size: .
DNA: TGTGCCAGTAGAGACAGGGGGGGTCAGCCCCAGCATTTT
CDR3: CASRDRGGQPQHF

D: .
J: TRBJ2-3
V: TRBV4-3
size: .
DNA: TGCGCCAGCAGCCCAACCGTCGCGGGGCGCACAGATACGCAGTATTTT
CDR3: CASSPTVAGRTDTQYF

D: .
J: TRBJ1-4
V: TRBV6-2/TRBV6-3
size: .
DNA: TGTGCCAGCAGTTACCCCCCGGGTCAAACTAATGAAAAACTGTTTTTT
CDR3: CASSYPPGQTNEKLFF

D: .
J: TRBJ1-2
V: TRBV6-5
size: .
DNA: TGTGCCAGCATCAGCCAGGGACGGAGATCCTATGGCTACACCTTC
CDR3: CASISQGRRSYGYTF

D: TRBD1
J: TRBJ2-7
V: TRBV20-1
size: .
DNA: TGCAGTGCTAGTCGGCCGGGACAGGGTGTCGGCTTGACCATAGGCACCTACGAGCAGTACTTC
CDR3: CSASRPGQGVGLTIGTYEQYF

D: .
J: TRBJ2-7
V: TRBV9
size: .
DNA: TGTGCCAGCAGCCCGACTTTACACAGGAACGAGCAGTACTTC
CDR3: CASSPTLHRNEQYF

D: TRBD1
J: TRBJ2-3
V: TRBV11-3
size: .
DNA: TGTGCCAGCAGCCGCGGACGACAGGGGAAGGGCACAGATACGCAGTATTTT
CDR3: CASSRGRQGKGTDTQYF

D: TRBD2
J: TRBJ2-7
V: TRBV5-1
size: .
DNA: TGCGCCAGCAGCCCCGGACTAGCGGCCTACGAGCAGTACTTC
CDR3: CASSPGLAAYEQYF

D: .
J: TRBJ2-2
V: TRBV7-3
size: .
DNA: TGTGCCAGCAGCTTGGGGTCTACCGGGGAGCTGTTTTTT
CDR3: CASSLGSTGELFF

D: .
J: TRBJ1-4
V: TRBV12-3/TRBV12-4
size: once
DNA: TGTGCCAGCAGTTTGGAGGAGAAACTGTTTTTT
CDR3: CASSLEEKLFF

D: TRBD1
J: TRBJ1-2
V: TRBV2
size: .
DNA: TGTGCCAGCCATCTTCGGGACAGGGGGCTTGGCTACACCTTC
CDR3: CASHLRDRGLGYTF

D: TRBD1
J: TRBJ1-5
V: TRBV18
size: .
DNA: TGTGCCAGCTCACCCCCGGGACAGGGGCAGCCCCAGCATTTT
CDR3: CASSPPGQGQPQHF

D: .
J: TRBJ1-1
V: TRBV6-5
size: .
DNA: TGTGCCAGCAGTAGAACAGAGACGAACACTGAAGCTTTCTTT
CDR3: CASSRTETNTEAFF

D: TRBD1
J: TRBJ2-6
V: TRBV23-1
size: .
DNA: TGCGCCAGCAGTCAGGGGACAGGGGGCTTGAAGATTACTGGGGCCAACGTCCTGACTTTC
CDR3: CASSQGTGGLKITGANVLTF

D: .
J: TRBJ2-5
V: TRBV5-6
size: few
DNA: TGTGCCAGCATCCATCTAGAGACCCAGTACTTC
CDR3: CASIHLETQYF

D: .
J: TRBJ1-6
V: TRBV25-1
size: .
DNA: TGTGCCAGCAGTGATTTTCGCCTCGATAATTCACCCCTCCACTTT
CDR3: CASSDFRLDNSPLHF

D: .
J: TRBJ1-2
V: TRBV9
size: .
DNA: TGTGCCAGCAGCTTCGACAAGTTGAACTATGGCTACACCTTC
CDR3: CASSFDKLNYGYTF

D: .
J: TRBJ2-3
V: TRBV7-3
size: .
DNA: TGTGCCAGCAGCTTGAGACAGGACACAGATACGCAGTATTTT
CDR3: CASSLRQDTDTQYF

D: .
J: TRBJ2-3
V: TRBV11-1
size: .
DNA: TGTGCCAGCAGCTTGAGCACAGATACGCAGTATTTT
CDR3: CASSLSTDTQYF

D: TRBD1
J: TRBJ1-5
V: TRBV30
size: once
DNA: TGTGCCTGGAGCGCGGGACAGGGAAGGAATCAGCCCCAGCATTTT
CDR3: CAWSAGQGRNQPQHF

D: .
J: TRBJ1-5
V: TRBV14
size: .
DNA: TGTGCCTTACATGGGGGCTGTCAGCCCCAGCATTTT
CDR3: CALHGGCQPQHF

D: .
J: TRBJ1-1
V: TRBV9
size: few
DNA: TGTGCCAGCAGCCCCCAGGGGAAGAACACTGAAGCTTTCTTT
CDR3: CASSPQGKNTEAFF

D: .
J: TRBJ1-5
V: TRBV3-1/TRBV3-2
size: .
DNA: TGTGCCAGCAGCCAAGGGTCAAATCAGCCCCAGCATTTT
CDR3: CASSQGSNQPQHF

D: .
J: TRBJ1-4
V: TRBV6-5
size: .
DNA: TGTGCCAGCAGTTACGTGTCCAGGGGATTATCCGAAAAACTGTTTTTT
CDR3: CASSYVSRGLSEKLFF

D: .
J: TRBJ1-1
V: TRBV6-2/TRBV6-3
size: .
DNA: TGTGCCAGCAGTATCAGGACCGGGGCTGAAGCTTTCTTT
CDR3: CASSIRTGAEAFF

D: .
J: TRBJ1-1
V: TRBV4-2
size: .
DNA: TGTGCCAGTTCTCAGGACACTGAAGCTTTCTTT
CDR3: CASSQDTEAFF

D: .
J: TRBJ1-6
V: TRBV25-1
size: .
DNA: TGTGCCAGCAGTGAAGGTGAAGGGGGTAGCTCCTATAATTCACCCCTCCACTTT
CDR3: CASSEGEGGSSYNSPLHF

D: .
J: TRBJ2-1
V: TRBV7-2
size: .
DNA: TGTGCCAGCAGCTTGACTAGAGACAATGAGCAGTTCTTC
CDR3: CASSLTRDNEQFF

D: .
J: TRBJ1-2
V: TRBV12-3/TRBV12-4
size: .
DNA: TGTGCCAGCAGTTTACAAGCGTATGGCTACACCTTC
CDR3: CASSLQAYGYTF

D: .
J: TRBJ1-1
V: TRBV18
size: .
DNA: TGTGCCAGCTCACCACTAATGGGTTCCCTCTTGGGGGGCACTGAAGCTTTCTTT
CDR3: CASSPLMGSLLGGTEAFF

D: TRBD1
J: TRBJ1-2
V: TRBV27
size: few
DNA: TGTGCCAGCAGTTCCACTTGGGACAGCTATGGCTACACCTTC
CDR3: CASSSTWDSYGYTF

D: TRBD2
J: TRBJ2-7
V: TRBV6-5
size: .
DNA: TGTGCCAGCACCAAACTCCGGGGGGACTCCTACGAGCAGTACTTC
CDR3: CASTKLRGDSYEQYF

D: .
J: TRBJ1-1
V: TRBV12-3/TRBV12-4
size: .
DNA: TGTGCCAGCAGCAACAGGGTGAACACTGAAGCTTTCTTT
CDR3: CASSNRVNTEAFF

D: TRBD1
J: TRBJ1-5
V: TRBV30
size: .
DNA: TGTGCCTGGAGTGTATCGGGGACAGTAAATCAGCCCCAGCATTTT
CDR3: CAWSVSGTVNQPQHF

D: .
J: TRBJ2-5
V: TRBV6-6
size: once
DNA: TGTGCCAGCAGCCCAAGGCGGGGAGAAGAGACCCAGTACTTC
CDR3: CASSPRRGEETQYF

D: .
J: TRBJ2-6
V: TRBV14
size: .
DNA: TGTGCCAGCAGCCAACCCTTCCATAAGGGGCTATCTGGGGCCAACGTCCTGACTTTC
CDR3: CASSQPFHKGLSGANVLTF

D: .
J: TRBJ1-5
V: TRBV16
size: .
DNA: TGTGCCAGCAGCCCAGGGACTTATAGCAATCAGCCCCAGCATTTT
CDR3: CASSPGTYSNQPQHF

D: TRBD2
J: TRBJ2-3
V: TRBV5-1
size: .
DNA: TGCGCCAGCAGCTTAAGCGGGGGGGCTCAATCGGATACGCAGTATTTT
CDR3: CASSLSGGAQSDTQYF

D: .
J: TRBJ1-5
V: TRBV7-2
size: few
DNA: TGTGCCAGCATTAAGGGGAGTCAGCCCCAGCATTTT
CDR3: CASIKGSQPQHF

D: TRBD2
J: TRBJ2-7
V: TRBV5-4
size: many
DNA: TGTGCCAGCAGCTTTGACAGCGGGGGGGCCGGGGAGCAGTACTTC
CDR3: CASSFDSGGAGEQYF

D: TRBD1
J: TRBJ2-7
V: TRBV27
size: many
DNA: TGTGCCAGCAGTTTAATTGCAGGGGGCGGTTACGAGCAGTACTTC
CDR3: CASSLIAGGGYEQYF

D: .
J: TRBJ1-4
V: TRBV7-6
size: once
DNA: TGTGCCAGCAGCCCCCGAGGGGGTGGGACAACTAATGAAAAACTGTTTTTT
CDR3: CASSPRGGGTTNEKLFF

D: .
J: TRBJ1-4
V: TRBV9
size: .
DNA: TGTGCCAGCAGCGTAGACAGGGCCGCAACTAATGAAAAACTGTTTTTT
CDR3: CASSVDRAATNEKLFF

D: .
J: TRBJ2-4
V: TRBV30
size: .
DNA: TGTGCCTGGACAGGGGCAGCCAAAAACATTCAGTACTTC
CDR3: CAWTGAAKNIQYF

D: .
J: TRBJ2-5
V: TRBV7-8
size: few
DNA: TGTGCCAGCAGCTTACAGAGCGGAGGGGAGACCCAGTACTTC
CDR3: CASSLQSGGETQYF

D: .
J: TRBJ1-1
V: TRBV19
size: .
DNA: TGTGCCAGTAGTGGCATCGAAAACACTGAAGCTTTCTTT
CDR3: CASSGIENTEAFF

D: .
J: TRBJ1-2
V: TRBV4-3
size: .
DNA: TGCGCCAGCAGCCAAGATAGGGGGGGCTATGGCTACACCTTC
CDR3: CASSQDRGGYGYTF

D: .
J: TRBJ1-2
V: TRBV15
size: .
DNA: TGTGCCACCAGCAGGAGGGGAATTAACTATGGCTACACCTTC
CDR3: CATSRRGINYGYTF

D: TRBD2
J: TRBJ2-1
V: TRBV7-3
size: .
DNA: TGTGCCAGCAGCCCAGCCGGGACTAGTGGCAATGAGCAGTTCTTC
CDR3: CASSPAGTSGNEQFF

D: .
J: TRBJ1-2
V: TRBV5-5
size: .
DNA: TGTGCCAGCAGCTTACGACAGAACCAATATGGCTACACCTTC
CDR3: CASSLRQNQYGYTF

D: .
J: TRBJ1-4
V: TRBV18
size: .
DNA: TGTGCCAGCTCACCATCCGGGGCACGGAATGAAAAACTGTTTTTT
CDR3: CASSPSGARNEKLFF

D: .
J: TRBJ1-6
V: TRBV19
size: .
DNA: TGTGCCAGTAGCCACCAGGGCATTGGTTCACCCCTCCACTTT
CDR3: CASSHQGIGSPLHF

D: .
J: TRBJ1-6
V: TRBV5-1
size: once
DNA: TGCGCCAGCAGCTTGGCGGAGGATTCACCCCTCCACTTT
CDR3: CASSLAEDSPLHF

D: .
J: TRBJ1-1
V: TRBV3-1/TRBV3-2
size: .
DNA: TGTGCCAGCAGCCAAGACCTAGTGAACACTGAAGCTTTCTTT
CDR3: CASSQDLVNTEAFF

D: TRBD2
J: TRBJ2-1
V: TRBV15
size: .
DNA: TGTGCCACCAGCAGTACTAGCGGGGCTTTCAATGAGCAGTTCTTC
CDR3: CATSSTSGAFNEQFF

D: .
J: TRBJ1-3
V: TRBV5-1
size: .
DNA: TGCGCCAGCAGCTCCAGCGGGGGGGAAGGAAACACCATATATTTT
CDR3: CASSSSGGEGNTIYF

D: .
J: TRBJ1-6
V: TRBV6-5
size: .
DNA: TGTGCCAGCACCCTGAATGCGGGGCAGCCGGTCCACTTT
CDR3: CASTLNAGQPVHF